This T cell receptor (beta chain) was captured by sequencing in a study of shared clonotypes between healthy human individuals. Of note for this clone: At the DNA level, this CDR3 is encoded by other sequences in the same sample as well.

Trimming pared 2 bases from V and 0 bases from J, leaving 11 bases between. The germline gives CDR1 MDHEN, CDR2 SYDVKM. The CDR3 runs to 16 residues. Clones were read by immunoSEQ multiplex PCR, and TCRdb kept only the in-frame ones, dropping some. The sample yields 2 million to 2.5 million clones, 90% to 95% seen once. The TCR originated in a young man in good health. Some clones in this sample may be carry-over from other donors' samples. V usage is TRBV28 and J usage is TRBJ2-1, with D uncertain. Sequenced sample: naive CD4+ T cells from PBMCs. The subset was: CD45RA+ positively selected. The DNA of the CDR3 is TGTGCCAGCAGTTTACTCGGCGGAAGCTCCTACAATGAGCAGTTCTTC. This codes for CASSLLGGSSYNEQFF.